This T cell receptor (beta chain) derives from a study of T cells in Graves' hyperthyroidism and ophthalmopathy. Study-level points and caveats: Ophthalmopathy and stable hyperthyroidism were separated by a 13 V-J model. Most thyroid clonotypes that were expanded above 0.001 also turned up in blood.

The germline CDR1 and CDR2 sequences are KGHSH and LQKENI. This CDR3 contains 16 residues. Germline trimming cut 6 bases from V and 3 bases from J; bases unmatched to any gene: 13. This clonotype has a handful of counts. The antigen remains undetermined. RNA transcripts served as the template for amplifying TCR beta CDR3 regions. A set of HTBI primers served as the primers for a first-round RT-PCR of the TCR CDR3. TCRdb analysed the multiplex PCR reads with MiXCR anew, one entry per CDR3 protein. The sample lists about 290,000 distinct CDR3 sequences, about a sixth occurring once. Based on clinical symptoms, serum thyroxine and TRAb, thyroid ultrasound and orbital computed tomography, diagnoses were reached.

The V and J genes are TRBV18 and TRBJ2-7; 8 bases agree with TRBD1. The sample comprised blood. The receptor was isolated from a woman in her fifties or sixties with Graves' ophthalmopathy. CDR3 protein: CASSPPGAGGFYEQYF. As DNA, the CDR3 is TGTGCCAGCTCCCCCCCGGGGGCAGGGGGCTTCTACGAGCAGTACTTC.